The clone carrying this T cell receptor (beta chain) has more than one count but fewer than ten. Amplified TCR beta CDR3 regions derived from RNA transcripts. Carried out on the TCR CDR3, a first-round RT-PCR used the HTBI primer set. TCRdb reprocessed the multiplex PCR reads via MiXCR and lists one record per CDR3 protein. There are 610,000 or so distinct CDR3 sequences in the sample; 46% occur only once, and more than 7% lies in the top ten. The CDR3 extends over 13 amino acids. V lost 5 bases, J lost 0 bases, and 6 bases lay in between. Germline V gene data show CDR1 as SEHNR and CDR2 as FQNEAQ (reference sequence). This entry belongs to a study of T cells in Graves' hyperthyroidism and ophthalmopathy.

Input material: peripheral blood or thyroid tissue (not recorded which). V gene TRBV7-9 combines with J gene TRBJ2-3; no clear D gene. This receptor was identified in a woman in her late teens or twenties with Graves' hyperthyroidism. The CDR3: CASSLESTDTQYF. The DNA for the CDR3 is TGTGCCAGCAGCCTCGAGAGCACAGATACGCAGTATTTT.